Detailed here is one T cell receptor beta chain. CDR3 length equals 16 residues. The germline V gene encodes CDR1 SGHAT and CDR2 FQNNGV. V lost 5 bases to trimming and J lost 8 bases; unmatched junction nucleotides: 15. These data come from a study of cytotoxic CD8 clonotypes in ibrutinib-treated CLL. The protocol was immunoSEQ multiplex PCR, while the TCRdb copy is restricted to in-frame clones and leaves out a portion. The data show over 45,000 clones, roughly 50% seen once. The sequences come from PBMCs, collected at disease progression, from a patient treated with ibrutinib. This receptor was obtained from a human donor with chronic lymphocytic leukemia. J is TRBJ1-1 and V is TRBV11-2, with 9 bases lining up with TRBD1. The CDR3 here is CASSPGGTGGVIEAFF. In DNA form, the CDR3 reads TGTGCCAGCAGCCCGGGAGGAACAGGGGGCGTTATAGAAGCTTTCTTT.